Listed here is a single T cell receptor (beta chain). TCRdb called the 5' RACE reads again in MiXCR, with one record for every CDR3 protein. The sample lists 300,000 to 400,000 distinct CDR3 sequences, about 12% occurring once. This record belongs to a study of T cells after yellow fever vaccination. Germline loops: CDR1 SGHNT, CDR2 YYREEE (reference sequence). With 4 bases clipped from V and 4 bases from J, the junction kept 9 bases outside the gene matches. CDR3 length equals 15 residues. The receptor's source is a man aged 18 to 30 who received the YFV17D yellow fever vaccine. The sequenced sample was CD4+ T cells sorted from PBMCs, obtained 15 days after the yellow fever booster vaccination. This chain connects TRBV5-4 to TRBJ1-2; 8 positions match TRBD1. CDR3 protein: CASSLGDRQRYGYTF. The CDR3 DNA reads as TGTGCCAGCAGCCTAGGGGACAGGCAACGCTATGGCTACACCTTC. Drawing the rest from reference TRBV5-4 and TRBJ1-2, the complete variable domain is ETGVTQSPTHLIKTRGQQVTLRCSSQSGHNTVSWYQQALGQGPQFIFQYYREEENGRGNFPPRFSGLQFPNYSSELNVNALELDDSALYLCASSLGDRQRYGYTFGSGTRLTVV.